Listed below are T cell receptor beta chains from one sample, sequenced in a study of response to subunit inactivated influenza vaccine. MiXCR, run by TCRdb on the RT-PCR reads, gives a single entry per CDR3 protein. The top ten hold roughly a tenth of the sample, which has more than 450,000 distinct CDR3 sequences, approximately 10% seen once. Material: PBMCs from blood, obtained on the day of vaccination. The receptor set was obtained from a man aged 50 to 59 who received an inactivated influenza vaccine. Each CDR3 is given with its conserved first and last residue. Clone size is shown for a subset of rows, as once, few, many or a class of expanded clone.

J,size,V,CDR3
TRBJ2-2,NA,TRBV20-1,CSARTSGFAGELFF
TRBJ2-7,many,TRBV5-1,CASSLDLPGDEQYF
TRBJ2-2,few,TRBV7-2,CASRSGLSVLFF
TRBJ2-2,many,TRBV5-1,CASRSGQGRVGELFF
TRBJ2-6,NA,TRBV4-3,CASSEAQGAISGANVLTF
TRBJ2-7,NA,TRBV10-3,CAISELSLDFNYEQYF
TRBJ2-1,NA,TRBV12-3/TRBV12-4,CASRVGEWNEQFF
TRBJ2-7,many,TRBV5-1,CASSFGTGGHEQYF
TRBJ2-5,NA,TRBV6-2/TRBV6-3,CASNMDWGSRTQYF
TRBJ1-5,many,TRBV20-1,CSARNRSFQPQHF
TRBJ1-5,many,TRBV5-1,CASSRNGQGSNQPQHF
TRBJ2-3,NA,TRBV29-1,CSLLVVGAGDTQYF
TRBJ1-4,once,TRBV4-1,CASSQGGPGNNEKLFF
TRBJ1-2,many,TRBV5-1,CASSSTGTGHYGYTF
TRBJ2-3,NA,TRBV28,CATTGWEDTQYF
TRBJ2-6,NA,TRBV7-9,CASSLSSGAGANVLTF
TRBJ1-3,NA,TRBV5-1,CASREVAGNTIYF
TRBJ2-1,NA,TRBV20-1,CSATKSSYNEQFF
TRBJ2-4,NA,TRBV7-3,CASSLTRENIQYF
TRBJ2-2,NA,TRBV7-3,CASSTTSGSGGSGELFF
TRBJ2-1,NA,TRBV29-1,CSVFGDFVNNEQFF
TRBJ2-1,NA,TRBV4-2,CASRVGGSLSEQFF
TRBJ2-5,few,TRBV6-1,CASSDFTGRLIGETQYF
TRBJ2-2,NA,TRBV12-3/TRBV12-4,CASRTTNRVAGELFF
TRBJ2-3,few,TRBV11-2,CASSLLDPDTQYF
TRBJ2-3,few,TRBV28,CASSSAGYTDTQYF
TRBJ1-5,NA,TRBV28,CASSPPGGAGNQPQHF
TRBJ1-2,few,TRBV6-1,CASSSGGPYGYTF
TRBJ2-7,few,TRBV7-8,CASSLQGLAGEEQYF
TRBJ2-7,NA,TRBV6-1,CASGIGGHYEQYF
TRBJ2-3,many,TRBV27,CASSGRTGAYSTDTQYF
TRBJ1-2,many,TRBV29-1,CSVEGGTNYGYTF
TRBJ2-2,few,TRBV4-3,CASSQDLGISQYENTGELFF
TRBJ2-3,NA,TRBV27,CASSFTSGRRDTQYF
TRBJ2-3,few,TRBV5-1,CASRDSASTDTQYF
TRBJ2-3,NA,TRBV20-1,CCARDPRQGGGPDTQYF
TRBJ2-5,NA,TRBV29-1,CSVVRVETQYF
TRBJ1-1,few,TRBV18,CASSPDRAGTEAFF
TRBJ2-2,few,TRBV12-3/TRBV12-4,CASSLAGGLTGELFF
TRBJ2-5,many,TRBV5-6,CASSLVRGGQETQYF
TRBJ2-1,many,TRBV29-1,CSVEFPTREGSYNEQFF
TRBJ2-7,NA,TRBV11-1,CASSLALAIAGGPSSEQYF
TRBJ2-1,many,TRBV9,CASSPGTTLKGNEQFF
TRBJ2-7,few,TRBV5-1,CASHPVKAGYREQYF
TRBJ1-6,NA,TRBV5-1,CASSSKNRGSPLHF
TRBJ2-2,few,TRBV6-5,CASSYSIWGSGTGELFF
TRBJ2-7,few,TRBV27,CASSLVGPRPYEQYF
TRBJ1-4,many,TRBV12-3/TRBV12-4,CASSWDPGATNEKLFF
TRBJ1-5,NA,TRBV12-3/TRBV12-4,CASSLGQGINQPQHF
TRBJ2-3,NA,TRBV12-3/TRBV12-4,CASKEAGAADTQYF
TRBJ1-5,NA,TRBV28,CASSSARTGSNQPQHF
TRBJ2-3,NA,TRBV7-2,CASSWDGNTQYF
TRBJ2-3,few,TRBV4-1,CASSHSTGTEHTDTQYF
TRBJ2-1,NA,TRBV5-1,CASRDQSSYNEQFF
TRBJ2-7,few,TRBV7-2,CASSLEQGGEQYF
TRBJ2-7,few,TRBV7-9,CASSLVGSYYEQYF
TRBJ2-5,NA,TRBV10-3,CAISGASGQETQYF
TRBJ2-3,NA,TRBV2,CASSPRDTQYF
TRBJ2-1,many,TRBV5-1,CASSLELTSGAHNEQFF
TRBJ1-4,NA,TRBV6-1,CASSRLPATNEKLFF